The source of this T cell receptor beta chain is a study of shared clonotypes between healthy human individuals. In the original analysis: In the immunoSEQ data, sequences were junction-only and lacked quality scores, so filtering differed. Repertoires were generated with immunoSEQ multiplex PCR, while TCRdb's copy carries only in-frame clones and drops some. V and J calls and clone size are copied from that table; D and trimming were computed from the DNA. The data show approximately 700,000 clones, with less than 80% seen just once and roughly 1.9% held by the top ten. The sequencing sample was made of memory CD4+ T cells sorted from blood. Documented subset: CD45RA-negative fraction. The TCR comes from a woman under 40 in good health.

CDR3 nucleotides: TGCGCCAGCAGCCAAGGGACAGGGGGTCTCATTCAGTACTTC. Amino acid sequence: CASSQGTGGLIQYF. The rearrangement links TRBV4-1 to TRBJ2-4, with 10 bases that match TRBD1. The CDR3 consists of 14 residues. Trimming took 1 base from V and 9 from J; bases not matched to a gene: 3. Per germline, CDR1 MGHRA and CDR2 YSYEKL.